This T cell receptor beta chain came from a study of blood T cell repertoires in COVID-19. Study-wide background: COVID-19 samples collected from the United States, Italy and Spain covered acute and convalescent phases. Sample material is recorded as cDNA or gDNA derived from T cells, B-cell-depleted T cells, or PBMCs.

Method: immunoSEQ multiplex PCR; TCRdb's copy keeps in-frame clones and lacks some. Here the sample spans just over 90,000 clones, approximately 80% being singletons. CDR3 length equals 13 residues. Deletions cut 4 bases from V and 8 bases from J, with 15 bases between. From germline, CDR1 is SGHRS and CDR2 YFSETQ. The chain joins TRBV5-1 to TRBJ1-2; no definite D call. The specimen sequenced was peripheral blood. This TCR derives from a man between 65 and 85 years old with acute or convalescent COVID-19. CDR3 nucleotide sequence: TGCGCCAGCAGCCGGTCGGGGTCGGAGGGCTACACCTTC. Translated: CASSRSGSEGYTF.